This T cell receptor beta chain stems from a study of graft-versus-host responses after intestinal transplantation. In the study overall: Recipients had transplants, and these were multivisceral, liver-intestinal, or isolated intestinal. Induction using anti-thymocyte globulin, followed by tacrolimus and steroids for about 3 years, was given to all recipients.

Turning to this clone: Its antigen is currently unknown.

The study's findings and limits: GvH clones detected in recipient marrow included some appearing first in ileum or blood. GvH clone levels peaked in circulation, and this peak was associated with early post-transplant HvG declines.

Clones were read by immunoSEQ multiplex PCR, and TCRdb kept only the in-frame ones, dropping some. The data hold about 98,000 clones, with more than 75% observed a single time. The CDR3 loop spans 14 amino acids. V gave up 5 bases and J gave up 3 bases, with 13 bases separating them. Germline V lookup: CDR1 SNHLY, CDR2 FYNNEI. V and J are TRBV2 and TRBJ1-2; perhaps TRBD1 as D (6 bases). The receptor comes from a human patient who received an intestinal transplant, so some T cells may come from the graft donor. The specimen comprised PBMCs, sampled 255 days after intestinal transplant. The CDR3 reads CASSFEGVYYGYTF. The CDR3 DNA sequence: TGTGCCAGCAGTTTCGAGGGGGTGTACTATGGCTACACCTTC.